The 25 T cell receptor beta chains given below trace back to one sample, sequenced in a study of blood T cell repertoires in COVID-19. Method: immunoSEQ multiplex PCR; TCRdb's copy keeps in-frame clones and lacks some. The data contain roughly 130,000 clones, 65% to 85% of them singletons. The source material was PBMCs or T cells enriched from blood (not recorded which). Source of these receptors: a woman aged 25-40 years who had recovered from COVID-19.

This clone was recorded once. The V call is TRBV19, the J call TRBJ2-4; 9 nucleotides match TRBD2. This CDR3 is built from 14 residues. Looked up from germline, CDR1 is LNHDA and CDR2 is SQIVND (reference sequence). The J segment lost 3 bases and the V segment lost 3 bases, leaving 0 bases of the junction unmatched. CDR3 residues: CASSISGGKNIQYF. The CDR3 bases are TGTGCCAGTAGTATTAGCGGGGGCAAAAACATTCAGTACTTC.

The gene calls are TRBV7-6 and TRBJ1-4, with TRBD1 identical over 8 bases. CDR1 and CDR2 from the germline V gene are SGHVS and FNYEAQ. The CDR3 is 16 residues long. J lost 1 base, V lost 3 bases, and 4 bases had no gene match. The CDR3 region has the DNA TGTGCCAGCAGCTTCCGACAGGGGTTAACTAATGAAAAACTGTTTTTT. Translating it yields CASSFRQGLTNEKLFF.

The rearrangement links TRBV11-1 to TRBJ2-7, with D maybe TRBD2 (6 bases). The CDR3 runs 15 residues. Germline V gene lookup returns CDR1 SGHAT and CDR2 FQDESV (reference sequence). Trimming took off 2 bases at V and 3 bases at J, with 14 bases between the two ends. The DNA of the CDR3 is TGTGCCAGCAGCTTAAACGCGGGGTTCGGCTACGAGCAGTACTTC. Encoded protein: CASSLNAGFGYEQYF.

The genes are TRBV7-3 and TRBJ2-7; 8 positions match TRBD2. The CDR3 is 14 residues long. After removal of 5 bases from V and 2 bases from J, the junction contained 5 bases not matched to a gene. Germline CDR1 and CDR2: SGHTA and FQGTGA. CDR3 in DNA: TGTGCCAGCAGCCTTAGCGGGGCAGCCTACGAGCAGTACTTC. It is translated as CASSLSGAAYEQYF.

The genes are TRBV19 and TRBJ2-1, with a tentative D call TRBD2 (6 bases). With 1 base removed from V and 6 bases from J, the gap between germline ends came to 10 bases. The germline V gene has CDR1 LNHDA and CDR2 SQIVND (reference sequence). This CDR3 has 14 amino acids. CDR3 sequence reads: CASSIGPAGNEQFF. DNA of the CDR3: TGTGCCAGTAGTATAGGCCCAGCGGGCAATGAGCAGTTCTTC. Variable domain in full (rest from reference TRBV19 and TRBJ2-1): DGGITQSPKYLFRKEGQNVTLSCEQNLNHDAMYWYRQDPGQGLRLIYYSQIVNDFQKGDIAEGYSVSREKKESFPLTVTSAQKNPTAFYLCASSIGPAGNEQFFGPGTRLTVL.

This clone occurred once. The rearrangement joins TRBV9 to TRBJ2-2; TRBD2 matches at 14 bases. The V gene's germline CDR1 is SGDLS and CDR2 YYNGEE. This CDR3 is 19 amino acids long. V trimming: 6 bases; J trimming: 3 bases; junction bases outside the gene matches: 13. CDR3 protein: CASTTNPGLAGAYTGELFF. DNA of the CDR3: TGTGCCAGCACCACCAATCCGGGACTAGCGGGAGCCTACACCGGGGAGCTGTTTTTT.

This clone has more than one count but fewer than ten. The rearrangement uses TRBV6-5 and TRBJ2-7, with D unresolved. The V gene lost 6 bases and the J gene lost 0 bases, with 6 bases spanning the gap. CDR1 and CDR2 from the germline V gene are MNHEY and SVGAGI. The CDR3 contains 12 residues. CDR3 in DNA: TGTGCCAGCAGATTTTACTCCTACGAGCAGTACTTC. Translation: CASRFYSYEQYF.

As DNA, the CDR3 is TGTGCCAGCAGTCCCACGATGGGGGGGCGAGGTCAGCCCCAGCATTTT. It specifies CASSPTMGGRGQPQHF. The rearrangement links TRBV28 to TRBJ1-5, with D tentatively TRBD1 (6 bases). Germline V gene sequence: CDR1 MDHEN, CDR2 SYDVKM. Between the trimmed V and J ends, which lost 5 bases and 6 bases, there was a span of 20 bases. The CDR3 spans 16 residues.

This clone was observed once. In DNA form, the CDR3 reads TGTGCCAGCAGTCGGACTAGCGGGACAGATACGCAGTATTTT. Its protein is CASSRTSGTDTQYF. The rearrangement links TRBV27 to TRBJ2-3, with 11 bases matching TRBD2. V lost 5 bases to trimming and J lost 3 bases; unmatched junction nucleotides: 1. This CDR3 spans 14 amino acids. Germline CDR1 and CDR2: MNHEY and SMNVEV (reference sequence).

This clone was counted once. In DNA, the CDR3 is TGCGCCAGCAGCCAACGGGACAGCCCACACAATGAAAAACTGTTTTTT. Translated: CASSQRDSPHNEKLFF. The chain recombines TRBV4-1 with TRBJ1-4, with TRBD1 identical over 7 bases. CDR1 MGHRA and CDR2 YSYEKL come from the germline V gene. CDR3 length: 16 residues. Losses at the gene ends were 2 bases for V and 5 bases for J; bases not matched to a gene: 8.

V and J are TRBV28 and TRBJ1-4; no definite D call. This CDR3 is 14 amino acids long. The germline V gene encodes CDR1 MDHEN and CDR2 SYDVKM. The V end was cut by 1 base, the J end by 8 bases, with 11 bases between. The CDR3 DNA follows: TGTGCCAGCAGTTTATCACAGTTTAGGGAAAAACTGTTTTTT. Encoded protein: CASSLSQFREKLFF.

This chain joins TRBV5-4 and TRBJ2-1; 13 nucleotides match TRBD2. This CDR3 has 16 amino acids. V lost 0 bases, J lost 9 bases, and 6 bases stayed unmatched. Germline V gene lookup returns CDR1 SGHNT and CDR2 YYREEE (reference sequence). CDR3 protein: CASSLALAGGLGEQFF. The CDR3 bases are TGTGCCAGCAGCTTGGCACTAGCGGGAGGGCTAGGTGAGCAGTTCTTC.

This chain joins TRBV4-3 and TRBJ2-7, with a tentative D call TRBD2 (5 bases). This CDR3 is built from 15 residues. Trimming removed 3 bases from V and 6 bases from J, with 18 bases in between. Germline CDR1 is LGHNA and CDR2 is YSLEER. In nucleotides, the CDR3 is TGCGCCAGCAGCCAGCGTAAACGCCTAGCTCCCGAGCAGTACTTC. Amino acid sequence: CASSQRKRLAPEQYF.

The chain uses TRBV10-3 and TRBJ2-7; the D gene is possibly TRBD1 (6 bases). The V end lost 2 bases, the J end lost 0 bases, and 11 bases lay between the germline ends. CDR3 length: 15 amino acids. Germline CDR1 reads ENHRY; CDR2 reads SYGVKD. The CDR3 reads CAISEGRGFSYEQYF. DNA of the CDR3: TGTGCCATCAGTGAGGGTAGGGGGTTCTCCTACGAGCAGTACTTC.

CDR3 region: CSASSHLGEQYF. CDR3 sequence (DNA): TGCAGTGCTAGTTCCCATCTCGGCGAGCAGTACTTC. V is TRBV20-1 and J is TRBJ2-7; D is unclear. Trimming took off 3 bases at V and 6 bases at J, with 12 bases between the two ends. CDR1 is DFQATT, CDR2 SNEGSKA, per germline (reference sequence). The CDR3 is 12 amino acids.

The rearrangement uses TRBV24-1 and TRBJ2-1; the D is unclear. V lost 2 bases, J lost 2 bases, and 3 bases lay in between. CDR3 size: 13 residues. Germline values: CDR1 KGHDR, CDR2 SFDVKD. The DNA for the CDR3 is TGTGCCACCAGTGATTCAGCCTACAATGAGCAGTTCTTC. Amino acids: CATSDSAYNEQFF.

The J gene is TRBJ2-7, the V gene TRBV11-2, with a possible D match to TRBD2 (5 bases). The V end lost 1 base, the J end lost 2 bases, and 15 bases lay between the germline ends. Germline V gene sequence: CDR1 SGHAT, CDR2 FQNNGV. The CDR3 spans 16 residues. CDR3 amino acids: CASSLVRSVSAYEQYF. The CDR3 DNA follows: TGTGCCAGCAGCTTAGTAAGGTCCGTTAGCGCCTACGAGCAGTACTTC.

This clone was picked up a small number of times. The chain is built from TRBV19 and TRBJ2-1; D perhaps matches TRBD1 (6 bases). This CDR3 spans 15 amino acids. From germline, CDR1 is LNHDA and CDR2 SQIVND (reference sequence). V was clipped by 2 bases and J by 8 bases, with 16 bases between them. The CDR3 loop is CASSIRGQRVHEQFF. CDR3 in DNA: TGTGCCAGTAGTATAAGAGGACAGAGGGTCCATGAGCAGTTCTTC.

This chain uses TRBV7-9 with TRBJ1-6; no clear D. The ends were cut back, 6 bases at V and 5 bases at J, with 8 bases in the middle. This CDR3 is 13 amino acids long. Looked up from germline, CDR1 is SEHNR and CDR2 is FQNEAQ (reference sequence). CDR3 residues: CASSRVDNSPLHF. The CDR3 DNA is TGTGCCAGCAGTCGCGTCGATAATTCACCCCTCCACTTT.

This rearrangement joins TRBV27 to TRBJ1-5; 8 bases line up with TRBD1. The CDR3 is made up of 16 amino acids. J gave up 4 bases and V 2 bases, and 7 bases lay outside the gene matches. Germline loops: CDR1 MNHEY, CDR2 SMNVEV (reference sequence). The CDR3 is CASSLRQGRGNQPQHF. The CDR3 DNA is TGTGCCAGCAGTTTACGACAGGGGAGGGGAAATCAGCCCCAGCATTTT.

This clone was observed a few times. The chain has TRBV3-1 (or the pseudogene TRBV3-2) and TRBJ1-2; D may be TRBD1 (5 bases). Per the germline V gene, CDR1 is LGHDT and CDR2 is YNNKEL (reference sequence). The length of the CDR3 is 16 residues. V shed 2 bases and J shed 4 bases, with 17 bases lying between them. The CDR3 DNA sequence: TGTGCCAGCAGCCAACCCTACAGGTCCCCCGGCTATGGCTACACCTTC. It yields the protein CASSQPYRSPGYGYTF.

The chain couples TRBV7-9 to TRBJ2-3; tentative D call: TRBD2 (5 bases). The V and J ends lost 2 bases and 1 base respectively, with 13 bases between them. CDR1 is SEHNR and CDR2 is FQNEAQ in the germline V gene (reference sequence). The CDR3 length is 16 residues. The CDR3 protein is CASSLYGVGGTDTQYF. As DNA, the CDR3 is TGTGCCAGCAGCTTATACGGGGTTGGCGGCACAGATACGCAGTATTTT.

The rearrangement uses TRBV11-2 and TRBJ2-7; perhaps TRBD1 as D (5 bases). This CDR3 is built from 17 residues. CDR1 SGHAT and CDR2 FQNNGV come from the germline V gene. Trimming pared 3 bases from V and 3 bases from J, leaving 21 bases between. CDR3 region: CASSFSLGAGKSYEQYF. The DNA for the CDR3 is TGTGCCAGCAGCTTTTCCCTTGGGGCAGGTAAAAGCTACGAGCAGTACTTC.

The chain is built from TRBV6-5 and TRBJ1-2; D perhaps matches TRBD1 (5 bases). The germline V and J ends were trimmed by 0 bases and 8 bases, with 13 bases remaining between them. This CDR3 spans 14 amino acids. Looked up from germline, CDR1 is MNHEY and CDR2 is SVGAGI. As DNA, the CDR3 is TGTGCCAGCAGTTACTCTGGCAGGGTTAACGGCTACACCTTC. Its protein product is CASSYSGRVNGYTF.

The chain has TRBV28 and TRBJ2-5; 16 bases are a match to TRBD2. The V and J ends lost 6 bases and 3 bases, in that order; junction bases with no gene match: 16. Germline-derived CDR1 and CDR2 are MDHEN and SYDVKM. The CDR3 has 20 amino acids. CDR3 loop: CASRFYSGTSGRVGEETQYF. The DNA of the CDR3 is TGTGCCAGCAGGTTTTACTCCGGGACTAGCGGGAGGGTGGGAGAAGAGACCCAGTACTTC. Complete variable domain (other parts from reference TRBV28 and TRBJ2-5): DVKVTQSSRYLVKRTGEKVFLECVQDMDHENMFWYRQDPGLGLRLIYFSYDVKMKEKGDIPEGYSVSREKKERFSLILESASTNQTSMYLCASRFYSGTSGRVGEETQYFGPGTRLLVL.